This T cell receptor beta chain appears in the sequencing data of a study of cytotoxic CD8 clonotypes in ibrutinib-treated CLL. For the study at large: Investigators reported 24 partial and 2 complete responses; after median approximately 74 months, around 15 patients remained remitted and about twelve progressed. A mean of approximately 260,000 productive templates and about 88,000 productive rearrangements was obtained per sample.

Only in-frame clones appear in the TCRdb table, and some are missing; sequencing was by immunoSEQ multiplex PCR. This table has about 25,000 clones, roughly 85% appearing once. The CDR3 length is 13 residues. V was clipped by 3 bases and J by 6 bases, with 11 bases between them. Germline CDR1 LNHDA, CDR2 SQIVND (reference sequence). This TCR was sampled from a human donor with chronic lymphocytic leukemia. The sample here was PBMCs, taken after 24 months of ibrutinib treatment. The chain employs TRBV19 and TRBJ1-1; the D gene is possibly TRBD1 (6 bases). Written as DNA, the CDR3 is TGTGCCAGTAGTATGGGGGGCACGGCTGAAGCTTTCTTT. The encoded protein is CASSMGGTAEAFF.